The subject of this entry is one T cell receptor (beta chain). This specimen belongs to a study of blood T cell repertoires in COVID-19. With 3 bases clipped from V and 7 bases from J, the junction kept 5 bases outside the gene matches. The CDR3 is 14 amino acids. Germline loops: CDR1 SGDLS, CDR2 YYNGEE. As originally analysed: Reference gene primer amplification in the assay estimated nucleated cell counts. Method: immunoSEQ multiplex PCR; TCRdb's copy keeps in-frame clones and lacks some. V and J calls and clone size are copied from that table; D and trimming were computed from the DNA. Among hundreds of thousands of clones listed, 80% to 90% were seen once.

This TCR was sampled from a middle-aged man with acute or convalescent COVID-19. The sequenced sample was peripheral blood. V and J are TRBV9 and TRBJ2-1; TRBD2 aligns across 9 bases. The CDR3 DNA reads as TGTGCCAGCAGCGCACCGGGACTAGCAAATGAGCAGTTCTTC. Translated, it gives CASSAPGLANEQFF.